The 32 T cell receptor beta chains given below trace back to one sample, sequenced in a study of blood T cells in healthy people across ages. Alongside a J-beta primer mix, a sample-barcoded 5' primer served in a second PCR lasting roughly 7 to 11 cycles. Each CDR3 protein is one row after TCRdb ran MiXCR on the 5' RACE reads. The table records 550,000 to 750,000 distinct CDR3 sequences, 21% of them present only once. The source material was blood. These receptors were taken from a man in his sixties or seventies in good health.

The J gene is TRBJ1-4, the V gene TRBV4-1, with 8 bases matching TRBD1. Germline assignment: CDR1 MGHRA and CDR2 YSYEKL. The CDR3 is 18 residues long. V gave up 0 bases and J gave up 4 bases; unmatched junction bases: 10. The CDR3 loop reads CASSQDLDRGGSNEKLFF. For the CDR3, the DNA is TGCGCCAGCAGCCAAGATCTAGACAGGGGTGGTAGTAATGAAAAACTGTTTTTT.

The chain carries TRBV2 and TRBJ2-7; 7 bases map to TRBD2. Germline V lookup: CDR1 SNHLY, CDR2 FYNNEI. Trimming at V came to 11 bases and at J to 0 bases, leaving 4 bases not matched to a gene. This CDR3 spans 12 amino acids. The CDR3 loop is CAGTSDSYEQYF. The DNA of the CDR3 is TGTGCCGGCACTAGCGACTCCTACGAGCAGTACTTC.

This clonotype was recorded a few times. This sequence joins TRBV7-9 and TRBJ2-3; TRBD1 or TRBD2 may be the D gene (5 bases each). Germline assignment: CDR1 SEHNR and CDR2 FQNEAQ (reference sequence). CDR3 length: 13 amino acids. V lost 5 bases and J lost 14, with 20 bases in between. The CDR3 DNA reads TGTGCCAGCAGCCCAGCGGACACCCAGGTCCGGTATTTT. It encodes CASSPADTQVRYF.

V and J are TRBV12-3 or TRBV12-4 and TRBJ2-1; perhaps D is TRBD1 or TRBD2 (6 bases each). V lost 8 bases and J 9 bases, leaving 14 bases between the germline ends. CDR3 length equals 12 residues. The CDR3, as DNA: TGTGCCAGCGGTATGGGGGGCGGTGAGCAGTTCTTC. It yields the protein CASGMGGGEQFF.

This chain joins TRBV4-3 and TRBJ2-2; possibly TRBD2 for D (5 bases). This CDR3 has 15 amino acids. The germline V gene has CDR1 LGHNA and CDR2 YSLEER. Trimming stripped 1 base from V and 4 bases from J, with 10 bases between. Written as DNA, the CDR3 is TGCGCCAGCAGCCAAGTAAGCGAGGGCACCGGGGAGCTGTTTTTT. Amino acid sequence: CASSQVSEGTGELFF.

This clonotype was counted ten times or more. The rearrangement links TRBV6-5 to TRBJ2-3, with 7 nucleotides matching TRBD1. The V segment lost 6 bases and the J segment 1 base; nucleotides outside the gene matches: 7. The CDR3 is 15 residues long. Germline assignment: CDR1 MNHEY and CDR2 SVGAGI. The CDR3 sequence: CASRTGPDGTDTQYF. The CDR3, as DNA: TGTGCCAGCAGGACAGGGCCAGACGGCACAGATACGCAGTATTTT.

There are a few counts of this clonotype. The chain's CDR3 is CASSQDGGDRNEKLFF. The DNA of the CDR3 is TGCGCCAGCAGCCAAGATGGGGGGGATCGGAATGAAAAACTGTTTTTT. This chain uses TRBV4-3 with TRBJ1-4; D might be TRBD1 (5 bases). V lost 0 bases, J lost 5 bases, and 13 bases lay in between. CDR3 size: 16 residues. Germline V gene lookup returns CDR1 LGHNA and CDR2 YSLEER.

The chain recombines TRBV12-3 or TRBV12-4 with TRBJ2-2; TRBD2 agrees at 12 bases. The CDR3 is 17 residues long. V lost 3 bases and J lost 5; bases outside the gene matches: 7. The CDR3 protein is CASSFLGLAGPTGELFF. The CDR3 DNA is TGTGCCAGCAGTTTTCTCGGACTAGCGGGACCGACCGGGGAGCTGTTTTTT.

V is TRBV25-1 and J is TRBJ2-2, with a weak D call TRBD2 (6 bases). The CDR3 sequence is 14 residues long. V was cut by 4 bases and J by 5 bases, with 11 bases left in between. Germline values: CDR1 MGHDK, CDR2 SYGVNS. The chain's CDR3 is CASSAGSGTGELFF. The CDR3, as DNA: TGTGCCAGCAGTGCCGGGAGTGGTACCGGGGAGCTGTTTTTT.

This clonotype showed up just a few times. The CDR3 bases are TGTGCCAGCAGCTTAGGACTAGTTCGGACAGATACGCAGTATTTT. Translation: CASSLGLVRTDTQYF. The chain carries TRBV7-8 and TRBJ2-3, with a possible D match to TRBD2 (6 bases). CDR3 length: 15 residues. V was pared by 1 base and J by 3 bases, with 11 bases between. CDR1 is SGHVS, CDR2 FQNEAQ, per germline.

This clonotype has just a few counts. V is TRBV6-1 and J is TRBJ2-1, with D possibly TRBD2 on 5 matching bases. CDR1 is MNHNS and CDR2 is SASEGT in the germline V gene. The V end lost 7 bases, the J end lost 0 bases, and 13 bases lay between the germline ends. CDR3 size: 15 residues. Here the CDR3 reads CASIDSARSYNEQFF. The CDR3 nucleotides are TGTGCCAGCATTGATAGCGCCCGCTCCTACAATGAGCAGTTCTTC.

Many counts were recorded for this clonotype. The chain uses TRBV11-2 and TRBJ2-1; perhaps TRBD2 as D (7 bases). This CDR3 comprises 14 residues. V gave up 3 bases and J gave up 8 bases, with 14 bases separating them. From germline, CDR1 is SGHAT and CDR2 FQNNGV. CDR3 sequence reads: CASSFIQGGDEQFF. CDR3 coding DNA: TGTGCCAGCAGCTTTATACAGGGAGGGGATGAGCAGTTCTTC.

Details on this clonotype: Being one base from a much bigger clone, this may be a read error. This CDR3 is CAGSPGTAAGEKLFF. The CDR3 DNA follows: TGTGCCGGCAGTCCAGGGACAGCGGCAGGTGAAAAACTGTTTTTT. This chain uses TRBV28 with TRBJ1-4; 7 bases fit TRBD1. Germline V gives CDR1 MDHEN, CDR2 SYDVKM. This CDR3 contains 15 residues. Based on the CDR3 plus reference TRBV28 and TRBJ1-4, the full variable domain is DVKVTQSSRYLVKRTGEKVFLECVQDMDHENMFWYRQDPGLGLRLIYFSYDVKMKEKGDIPEGYSVSREKKERFSLILESASTNQTSMYLCAGSPGTAAGEKLFFGSGTQLSVL.

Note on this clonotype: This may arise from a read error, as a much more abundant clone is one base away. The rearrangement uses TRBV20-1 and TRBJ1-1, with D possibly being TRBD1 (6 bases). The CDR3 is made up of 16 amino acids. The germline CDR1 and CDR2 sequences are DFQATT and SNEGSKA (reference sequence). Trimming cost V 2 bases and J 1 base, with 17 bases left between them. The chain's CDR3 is CSARPPSGTPNTEAFF. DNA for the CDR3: TGCAGTGCTAGACCGCCGAGCGGGACACCGAACACTGAAGCTTTCTTT.

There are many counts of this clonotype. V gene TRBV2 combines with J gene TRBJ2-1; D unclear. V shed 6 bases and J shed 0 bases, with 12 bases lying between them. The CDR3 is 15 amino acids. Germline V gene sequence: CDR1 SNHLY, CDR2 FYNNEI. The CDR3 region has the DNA TGTGCCAGCAGGCGGACCCCAAGCTCCTACAATGAGCAGTTCTTC. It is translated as CASRRTPSSYNEQFF.

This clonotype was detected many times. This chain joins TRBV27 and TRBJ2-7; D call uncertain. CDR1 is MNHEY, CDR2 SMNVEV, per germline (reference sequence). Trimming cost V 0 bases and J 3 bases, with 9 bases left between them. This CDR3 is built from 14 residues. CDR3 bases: TGTGCCAGCAGTTTATCGAGTTTCCACTACGAGCAGTACTTC. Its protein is CASSLSSFHYEQYF.

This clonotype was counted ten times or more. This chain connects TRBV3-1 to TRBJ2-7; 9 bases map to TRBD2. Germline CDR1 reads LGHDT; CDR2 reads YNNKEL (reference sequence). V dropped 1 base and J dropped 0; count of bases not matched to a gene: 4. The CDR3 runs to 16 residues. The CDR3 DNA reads TGTGCCAGCAGCCAAGCAACTAGCGGGCCCTCCTACGAGCAGTACTTC. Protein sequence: CASSQATSGPSYEQYF.

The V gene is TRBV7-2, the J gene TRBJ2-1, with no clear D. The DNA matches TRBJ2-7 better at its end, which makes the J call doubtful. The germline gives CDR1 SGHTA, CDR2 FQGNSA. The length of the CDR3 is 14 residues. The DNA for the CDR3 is TGTGCCAGCAGCTCACAACGGCATGGGTCCGAGCAGTACTTC. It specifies CASSSQRHGSEQYF.

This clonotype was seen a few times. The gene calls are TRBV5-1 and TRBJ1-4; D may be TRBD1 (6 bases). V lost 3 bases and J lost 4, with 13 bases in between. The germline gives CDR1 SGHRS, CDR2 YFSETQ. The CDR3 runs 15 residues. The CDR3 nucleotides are TGCGCCAGCAGCTGGGGGGCAGCTGTTAATGAAAAACTGTTTTTT. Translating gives CASSWGAAVNEKLFF.

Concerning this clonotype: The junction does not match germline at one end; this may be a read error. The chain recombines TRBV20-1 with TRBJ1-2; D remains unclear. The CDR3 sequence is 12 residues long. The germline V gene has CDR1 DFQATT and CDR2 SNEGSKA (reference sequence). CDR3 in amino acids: CGARVPVFGYTF. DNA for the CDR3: TGCGGTGCTAGAGTTCCGGTTTTCGGCTACACCTTC.

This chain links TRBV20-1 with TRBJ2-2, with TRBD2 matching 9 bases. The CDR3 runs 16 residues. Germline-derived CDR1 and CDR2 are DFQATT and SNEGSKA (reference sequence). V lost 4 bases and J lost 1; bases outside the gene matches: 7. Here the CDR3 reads CSANPRTSVNTGELFF. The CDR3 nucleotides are TGCAGTGCTAATCCAAGGACTAGCGTGAACACCGGGGAGCTGTTTTTT.

The CDR3 DNA follows: TGTGCCATCAGTGAGGAAGAGGAGACCCAGTACTTC. It translates to CAISEEEETQYF. The rearrangement uses TRBV10-3 and TRBJ2-5; D remains ambiguous. The CDR3 consists of 12 residues. V gave up 2 bases and J gave up 5 bases, with 6 bases separating them. Germline assignment: CDR1 ENHRY and CDR2 SYGVKD.

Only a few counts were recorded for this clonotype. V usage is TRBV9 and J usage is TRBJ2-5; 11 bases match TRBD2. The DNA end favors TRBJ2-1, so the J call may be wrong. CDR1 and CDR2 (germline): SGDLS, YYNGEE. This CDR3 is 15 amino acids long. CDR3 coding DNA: TGTGCCAGCAGCTTAGCGGGAGGGATATACAATGAGCAGTTCTTC. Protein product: CASSLAGGIYNEQFF.

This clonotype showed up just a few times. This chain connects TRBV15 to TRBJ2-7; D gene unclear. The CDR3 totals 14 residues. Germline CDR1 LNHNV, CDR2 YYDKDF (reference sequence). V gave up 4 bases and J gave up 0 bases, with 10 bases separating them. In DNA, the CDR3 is TGTGCCACCAGCAAGTTCAGTTCCTCCTACGAGCAGTACTTC. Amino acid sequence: CATSKFSSSYEQYF.

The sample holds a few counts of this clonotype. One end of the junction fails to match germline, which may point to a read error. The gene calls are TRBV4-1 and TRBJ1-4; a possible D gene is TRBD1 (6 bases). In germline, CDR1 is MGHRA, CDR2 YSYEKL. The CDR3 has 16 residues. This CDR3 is CASSNRQAATNEKLFF. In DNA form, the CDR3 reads TGCGCCAGCAGCAACAGACAGGCCGCAACTAATGAAAAGCTGTTTTTT.

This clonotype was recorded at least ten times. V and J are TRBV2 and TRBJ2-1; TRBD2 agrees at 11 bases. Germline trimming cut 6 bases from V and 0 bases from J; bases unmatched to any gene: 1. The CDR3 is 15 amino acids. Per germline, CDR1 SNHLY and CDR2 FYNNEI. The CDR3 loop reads CASRGLADSYNEQFF. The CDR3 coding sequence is TGTGCCAGCAGGGGACTAGCGGACTCCTACAATGAGCAGTTCTTC.

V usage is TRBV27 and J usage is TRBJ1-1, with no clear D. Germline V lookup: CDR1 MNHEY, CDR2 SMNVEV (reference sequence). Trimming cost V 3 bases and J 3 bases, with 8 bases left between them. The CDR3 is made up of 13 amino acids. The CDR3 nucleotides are TGTGCCAGCAGTTTTTCGTGGGACACTGAAGCTTTCTTT. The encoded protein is CASSFSWDTEAFF.

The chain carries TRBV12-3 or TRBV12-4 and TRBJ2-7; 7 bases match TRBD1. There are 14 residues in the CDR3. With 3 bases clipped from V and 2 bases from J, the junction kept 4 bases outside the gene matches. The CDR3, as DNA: TGTGCCAGCAGTTTCTATGGGACAGCCTACGAGCAGTACTTC. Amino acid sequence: CASSFYGTAYEQYF.

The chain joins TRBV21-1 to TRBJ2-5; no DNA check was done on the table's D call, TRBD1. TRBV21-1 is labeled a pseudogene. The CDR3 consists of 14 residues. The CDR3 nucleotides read TGTGCCAGCAGCATCCCAGGCAGGGAAGAGACCCAGTACTTC. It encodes CASSIPGREETQYF.

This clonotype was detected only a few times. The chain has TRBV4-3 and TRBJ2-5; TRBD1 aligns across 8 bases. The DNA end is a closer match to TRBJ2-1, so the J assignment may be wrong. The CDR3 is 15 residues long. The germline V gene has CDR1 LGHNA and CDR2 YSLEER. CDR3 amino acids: CASSQEQGVPYEQFF. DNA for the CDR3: TGCGCCAGCAGCCAAGAACAGGGGGTCCCATATGAGCAGTTCTTC.

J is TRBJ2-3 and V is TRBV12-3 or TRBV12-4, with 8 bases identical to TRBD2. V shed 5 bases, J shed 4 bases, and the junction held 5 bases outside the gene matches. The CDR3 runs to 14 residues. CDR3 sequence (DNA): TGTGCCAGCAGTCAGGGACTAGACGCAGATACGCAGTATTTT. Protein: CASSQGLDADTQYF.

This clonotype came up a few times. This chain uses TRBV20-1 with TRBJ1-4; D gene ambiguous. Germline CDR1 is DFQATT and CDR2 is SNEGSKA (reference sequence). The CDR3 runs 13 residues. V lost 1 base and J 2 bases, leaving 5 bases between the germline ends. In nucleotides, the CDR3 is TGCAGTGCTAGAGTGGCCACTAATGAAAAACTGTTTTTT. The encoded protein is CSARVATNEKLFF.